These T cell receptor beta chains were read from a single sample in a study of blood T cell repertoires in COVID-19. Method: immunoSEQ multiplex PCR; TCRdb's copy keeps in-frame clones and lacks some. The profile shows 150,000 to 200,000 clones, around four fifths of them singletons. Sequenced input: peripheral blood. The origin of the receptors is a woman in her twenties or thirties with acute or convalescent COVID-19. Each CDR3 is given with its conserved first and last residue. D genes are given only for firm matches. A row's size may be missing; if present it is once, few, many or a size class.

-	TRBV6-5	TRBJ1-1	-	TGTGCCAGCAGTTACGGAGGGGAAGCTTTCTTT	CASSYGGEAFF
-	TRBV30	TRBJ1-6	-	TGTGCCTGGACAGGGCCCCCCTCCTATAATTCACCCCTCCACTTT	CAWTGPPSYNSPLHF
-	TRBV7-6	TRBJ2-5	-	TGTGCCAGCAGCTTAGTTCGCGGAGAAAAAGAGACCCAGTACTTC	CASSLVRGEKETQYF
-	TRBV30	TRBJ2-7	TRBD1	TGTGCCTGGAGCAGGGGACAGGGAGCATACGAGCAGTACTTC	CAWSRGQGAYEQYF
few	TRBV7-2	TRBJ2-7	TRBD2	TGTGCCAGCAGCTTCCGACTAGCGGGAGATCATCGCTCCTACGAGCAGTACTTC	CASSFRLAGDHRSYEQYF
-	TRBV6-5	TRBJ2-7	TRBD1	TGTGCCAGCAGCTCCGGACAGGGGCCTTCCTACGAGCAGTACTTC	CASSSGQGPSYEQYF
-	TRBV11-2	TRBJ1-1	-	TGTGCCAGCAGCTTAGGGGGGGACACTGAAGCTTTCTTT	CASSLGGDTEAFF
-	TRBV3-1/TRBV3-2	TRBJ2-7	-	TGTGCCAGCAGCCAATTCCGGTCCACCTCAATCCCCGAGCAGTACTTC	CASSQFRSTSIPEQYF
-	TRBV28	TRBJ1-2	-	TGTGCCAGCAGTTTATCTGGGAGTAACTATGGCTACACCTTC	CASSLSGSNYGYTF
-	TRBV19	TRBJ1-1	TRBD1	TGTGCCAGTAGAAGGACAGGGGTGCAGGCTTTCTTT	CASRRTGVQAFF
-	TRBV7-2	TRBJ2-7	-	TGTGCCAGCAGCTTAGGTCTCGGGATTAGCGACGAGCAGTACTTC	CASSLGLGISDEQYF
-	TRBV3-1/TRBV3-2	TRBJ2-7	-	TGTGCCAGCTCCCGGGGATGGGGGCAGGACGAGCAGTACTTC	CASSRGWGQDEQYF
-	TRBV30	TRBJ1-6	TRBD1	TGTGCCTGGAGTGTGAAGGCGGGACAGGGGAATTCACCCCTCCACTTT	CAWSVKAGQGNSPLHF
-	TRBV28	TRBJ1-2	TRBD1	TGTGCCAGCAGTTCGTTCGCCCTTGGACAGGGGGTGAACTATGGCTACACCTTC	CASSSFALGQGVNYGYTF
-	TRBV10-3	TRBJ1-2	-	TGTGCCATCAGTGAGTTAGGGGAAGGCTACACCTTC	CAISELGEGYTF
-	TRBV6-5	TRBJ1-2	-	TGTGCCAGCAGTCGACAGTTTAACTATGGCTACACCTTC	CASSRQFNYGYTF
-	TRBV9	TRBJ1-1	-	TGTGCCAGCAGCGTATCACCCGGGGACACTGAAGCTTTCTTT	CASSVSPGDTEAFF
-	TRBV18	TRBJ1-1	-	TGTGCCAGCTCACCACTAAGGGGCTCGGAAGCTTTCTTT	CASSPLRGSEAFF
-	TRBV4-2	TRBJ2-5	TRBD2	TGTGCCAGCAGCCAAGCTAGCGGGGGGGCTGGTGAGACCCAGTACTTC	CASSQASGGAGETQYF
-	TRBV15	TRBJ1-6	-	TGTGCCACCAGCAGGGACAGCCTTAATTCACCCCTCCACTTT	CATSRDSLNSPLHF
-	TRBV9	TRBJ2-2	TRBD2	TGTGCCAGCAGTTCCGGGACTAGCCCCATCGGGGAGCTGTTTTTT	CASSSGTSPIGELFF
-	TRBV6-2/TRBV6-3	TRBJ1-5	TRBD1	TGTGCCAGCAGTTACGGAGACAGGGCGCGAGGCAATCAGCCCCAGCATTTT	CASSYGDRARGNQPQHF
-	TRBV28	TRBJ1-5	-	TGTGCCAGCAGTATGACAAGGCTCAATCAGCCCCAGCATTTT	CASSMTRLNQPQHF
-	TRBV30	TRBJ2-5	TRBD1	TGTGCCTGGAGCTTAGACAGGGGGCACGGGGAGACCCAGTACTTC	CAWSLDRGHGETQYF
few	TRBV4-2	TRBJ2-2	-	TGTGCCAGCAGCCAAGAACGTCTAACCGGGGAGCTGTTTTTT	CASSQERLTGELFF
-	TRBV28	TRBJ2-3	-	TGTGCCAGCAGCGGTGAGGCAGATACGCAGTATTTT	CASSGEADTQYF
-	TRBV19	TRBJ2-7	TRBD1	TGTGCCAGTAGTAGTACAGGGGGCGCCTACGAGCAGTACTTC	CASSSTGGAYEQYF
-	TRBV25-1	TRBJ2-5	-	TGTGCCAGCAGTGACAGGGGCCGCGTGGTGGAGACCCAGTACTTC	CASSDRGRVVETQYF
-	TRBV6-2/TRBV6-3	TRBJ2-1	-	TGTGCCAGCAGTTACTCGAATACTAAACACAATGAGCAGTTCTTC	CASSYSNTKHNEQFF
-	TRBV9	TRBJ2-1	TRBD1	TGTGCCAGCAGCGTAGGCATTCAGGGGGCGGGGAATGAGCAGTTCTTC	CASSVGIQGAGNEQFF
-	TRBV5-1	TRBJ1-1	-	TGCGCCAGCAGCTTGGCCCCGGGGACTGAAGCTTTCTTT	CASSLAPGTEAFF
-	TRBV19	TRBJ2-7	-	TGTGCCAGTAGTCCGGGACACTTGAACTCCTACGAGCAGTACTTC	CASSPGHLNSYEQYF
-	TRBV7-8	TRBJ1-1	-	TGTGCCAGCAGCCCCGGGGGAAACACTGAAGCTTTCTTT	CASSPGGNTEAFF
-	TRBV28	TRBJ2-7	TRBD2	TGTGCCAGCAGTTTCGTGGTAGCGGGGGGAGGCGAGCAGTACTTC	CASSFVVAGGGEQYF
-	TRBV20-1	TRBJ2-5	-	TGCAGACCAGGACTCGAGACCCAGTACTTC	CRPGLETQYF
few	TRBV6-1	TRBJ1-4	-	TGTGCCAGCAGTGAGTCCGGAACAGGGAGCGTGTTTTTT	CASSESGTGSVFF
-	TRBV15	TRBJ2-7	-	TGTGCCACCAGCCTCGGACTCAGTCCGTACGAGCAGTACTTC	CATSLGLSPYEQYF
-	TRBV5-1	TRBJ1-1	-	TGCGCCAGCAGCTTGCCAGGGCCGAACACTGAAGCTTTCTTT	CASSLPGPNTEAFF
-	TRBV9	TRBJ1-1	-	TGTGCCAGCAGCGTGGGGGCCACCTCGATGAACACTGAAGCTTTCTTT	CASSVGATSMNTEAFF
few	TRBV3-1/TRBV3-2	TRBJ2-5	-	TGTGCCAGCAGCCAAGATCCCTCTAGCCGGCAGACCCAGTACTTC	CASSQDPSSRQTQYF
-	TRBV19	TRBJ2-7	TRBD2	TGTGCCAGTAGGTCCATAGCGGGCAATACCCTCTACGAGCAGTACTTC	CASRSIAGNTLYEQYF
-	TRBV6-5	TRBJ2-7	-	TGTGCCGCTCACTGGGCTAGCCCTAGCGAGCAGTACTTC	CAAHWASPSEQYF
-	TRBV28	TRBJ2-2	-	TGTGCCAGCAGCCGGGCGGGGAGGTACACCGGGGAGCTGTTTTTT	CASSRAGRYTGELFF
-	TRBV10-3	TRBJ1-1	-	TGTGCCATCAGTAACCTAGGGAACACTGAAGCTTTCTTT	CAISNLGNTEAFF
few	TRBV4-2	TRBJ2-7	TRBD2	TGTGCCAGCAGCCAAAATCCGGGACTAGCTCCTTTGGAGCAGTACTTC	CASSQNPGLAPLEQYF
-	TRBV19	TRBJ1-2	-	TGTGCCAGTAGTATATCCGCGGGGGCAAGCTATGGCTACACCTTC	CASSISAGASYGYTF
-	TRBV2	TRBJ1-4	TRBD1	TGTGCCAGCAGTGTACCGGGACAGGGCGGCGAAAAACTGTTTTTT	CASSVPGQGGEKLFF
-	TRBV18	TRBJ2-1	-	TGTGCCAGCTCACCAGGACCGACTAAAGAGCAGTTCTTC	CASSPGPTKEQFF
-	TRBV5-6	TRBJ2-3	TRBD2	TGTGCCAGCAGCTTTTTTGGGAGGGATCCCGTAGATACGCAGTATTTT	CASSFFGRDPVDTQYF
once	TRBV7-2	TRBJ2-7	TRBD1	TGTGCCAGCAGCTTAGGGGCCGGGACAGGGGGTACCTACGAGCAGTACTTC	CASSLGAGTGGTYEQYF
-	TRBV12-5	TRBJ1-1	-	TGTGCTAGTGGTTTGGTACTAGGCAGACACCCGATGAACACTGAAGCTTTCTTT	CASGLVLGRHPMNTEAFF
once	TRBV18	TRBJ2-7	TRBD1	TGTGCCAGCTCACCACGGGAGTGGGGACAGGGTGTCTACGAGCAGTACTTC	CASSPREWGQGVYEQYF
-	TRBV7-9	TRBJ1-5	TRBD1	TGTGCCAGCAGCTTAGGTGACAGGGGAAGGCCTCAGCCCCAGCATTTT	CASSLGDRGRPQPQHF
-	TRBV6-2/TRBV6-3	TRBJ1-2	-	TGTGCCAGCAGTTACACCCCAGGGTCTGGCTACACCTTC	CASSYTPGSGYTF
-	TRBV27	TRBJ2-5	TRBD1	TGTGCCAGCAGCCGCTGGGACAGGGGGCCTACCCAGTACTTC	CASSRWDRGPTQYF